This T cell receptor beta chain was sequenced during a study of OX40 agonist ivuxolimab in advanced cancers. Whole-study results and caveats: Fewer expanded clones were found on average in CD4+ than in CD8+ T cells. The study observed clonal expansion of CD4+ and CD8+ blood T cells by week 6 at 0.1 to 3.0 mg/kg.

In germline, CDR1 is LNHDA, CDR2 SQIVND (reference sequence). Trimming cost V 2 bases and J 3 bases, with 16 bases left between them. The CDR3 loop spans 16 amino acids. TCRdb's copy holds only in-frame clones and misses some; the assay was immunoSEQ multiplex PCR. Among roughly 40,000 clones listed, approximately 90% were seen once. Points on this clone: Its cognate antigen is unknown.

The source of this sequence is an adult with an advanced solid tumor such as melanoma, head and neck, liver or kidney cancer. The chain combines TRBV19 with TRBJ1-2; no reliable D call. The source material was CD4+ or CD8+ T cells sorted from blood, sampled in a trial of the OX40 agonist ivuxolimab. This CDR3 reads CASSIRRTDIYYGYTF. CDR3 nucleotides: TGTGCCAGTAGTATACGCCGGACTGATATTTACTATGGCTACACCTTC.